The T cell receptor beta chain described here comes from a study of regulatory T cells in long-lasting Graves disease. Findings and caveats of the study: TRBV28, TRBJ1-2 and TRBJ2-5 emerged as the favored segments in persistent disease. Exclusively peripheral blood, rather than thyroid tissue, was studied.

The ends were cut back, 8 bases at V and 6 bases at J, with 13 bases in the middle. This CDR3 is built from 12 residues. TCR beta libraries were built with iRepertoire HTBI primers and Arm-PCR of CDR3 regions. TCRdb processed the multiplex PCR reads anew with MiXCR; each CDR3 protein has one entry. This sample has around 460,000 distinct CDR3 sequences, with approximately 21% found just once. At least ten counts were recorded for this clonotype. What it binds is unknown. Time point meaning: persistent/refractory GD, antithyroid drugs over 5 years with positive TRAb. Making the TCR library involved RNA that had been extracted from PBMCs. Peripheral blood, at roughly 10 milliliters, went into EDTA tubes.

The gene calls are TRBV12-3 or TRBV12-4 and TRBJ2-5; no definite D call. Specimen: peripheral blood mononuclear cells (PBMCs), collected when the disease was refractory, from a patient treated with antithyroid drugs. The sequence derives from a female donor with Graves disease. In DNA form, the CDR3 reads TGTGCCAGCTCGAGTGGAAGGAAGACCCAGTACTTC. This gives the protein CASSSGRKTQYF.